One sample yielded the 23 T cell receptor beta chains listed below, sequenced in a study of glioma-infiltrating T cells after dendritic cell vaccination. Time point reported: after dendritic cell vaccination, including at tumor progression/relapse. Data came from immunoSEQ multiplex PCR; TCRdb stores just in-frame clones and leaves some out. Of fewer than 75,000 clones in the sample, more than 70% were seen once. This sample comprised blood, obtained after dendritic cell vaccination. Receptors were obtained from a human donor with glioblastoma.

The DNA of the CDR3 is TGCGCCAGCAGCCTTCAGGGGGCTAACTATGGCTACACCTTC. Encoded protein: CASSLQGANYGYTF. V gene TRBV4-1 combines with J gene TRBJ1-2; TRBD1 matches 7 bases. The germline V gene has CDR1 MGHRA and CDR2 YSYEKL. V gave up 4 bases and J gave up 0 bases; unmatched junction bases: 2. The CDR3 is 14 residues long.

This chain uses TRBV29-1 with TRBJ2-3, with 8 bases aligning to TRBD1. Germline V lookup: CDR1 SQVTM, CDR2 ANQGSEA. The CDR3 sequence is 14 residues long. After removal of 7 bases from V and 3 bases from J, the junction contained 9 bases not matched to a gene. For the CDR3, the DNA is TGCAGCGCCGAGACAGGGGCGGTGACAGATACGCAGTATTTT. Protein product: CSAETGAVTDTQYF.

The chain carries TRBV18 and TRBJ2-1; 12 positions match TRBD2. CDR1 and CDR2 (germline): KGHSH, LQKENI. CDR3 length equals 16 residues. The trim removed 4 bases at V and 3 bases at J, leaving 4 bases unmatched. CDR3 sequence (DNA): TGTGCCAGCTCACACGGGACTAGCGGGCGCTACAATGAGCAGTTCTTC. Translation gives CASSHGTSGRYNEQFF.

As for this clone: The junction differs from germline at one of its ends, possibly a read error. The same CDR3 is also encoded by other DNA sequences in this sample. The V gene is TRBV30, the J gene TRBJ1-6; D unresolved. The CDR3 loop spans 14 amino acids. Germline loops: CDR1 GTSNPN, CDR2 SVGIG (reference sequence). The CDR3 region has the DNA TGTGCCTGGAGTGTAGACACCTATAATTCCCCCCTCCACTTT. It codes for CAWSVDTYNSPLHF.

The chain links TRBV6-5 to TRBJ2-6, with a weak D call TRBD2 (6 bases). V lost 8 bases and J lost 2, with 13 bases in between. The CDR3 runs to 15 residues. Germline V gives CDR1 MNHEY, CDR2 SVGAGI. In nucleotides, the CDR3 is TGTGCCAGCGACAAACTAGCTCCTGGGGCCAACGTCCTGACTTTC. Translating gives CASDKLAPGANVLTF.

The CDR3 here is CASTKGQGEKLFF. CDR3 nucleotide sequence: TGTGCCAGCACAAAGGGACAGGGTGAAAAACTGTTTTTT. V is TRBV21-1 and J is TRBJ1-4; the table's D call, TRBD1, has no DNA check behind it. TRBV21-1 counts as a pseudogene. CDR3 size: 13 residues.

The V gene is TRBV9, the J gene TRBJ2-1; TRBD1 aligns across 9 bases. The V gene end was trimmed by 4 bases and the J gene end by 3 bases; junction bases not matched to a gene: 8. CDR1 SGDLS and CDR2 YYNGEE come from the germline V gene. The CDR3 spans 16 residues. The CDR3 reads CASSPLGGQGYNEQFF. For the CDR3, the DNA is TGTGCCAGCAGCCCTTTGGGGGGACAGGGCTACAATGAGCAGTTCTTC.

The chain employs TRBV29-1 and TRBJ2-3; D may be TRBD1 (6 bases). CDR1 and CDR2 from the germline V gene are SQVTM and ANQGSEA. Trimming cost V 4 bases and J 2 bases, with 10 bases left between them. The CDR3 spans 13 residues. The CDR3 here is CSVGGTITDTQYF. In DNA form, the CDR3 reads TGCAGCGTTGGGGGGACAATCACAGATACGCAGTATTTT.

CDR3 sequence (DNA): TGTGCCAGCAGTTACTTTGATCCAGGGAATTCACCCCTCCACTTT. Amino acids: CASSYFDPGNSPLHF. V is TRBV6-5 and J is TRBJ1-6, with D tentatively TRBD1 (5 bases). Trimming removed 1 base at V and 7 bases at J, with 11 bases between. CDR1 and CDR2 (germline): MNHEY, SVGAGI. This CDR3 has 15 amino acids.

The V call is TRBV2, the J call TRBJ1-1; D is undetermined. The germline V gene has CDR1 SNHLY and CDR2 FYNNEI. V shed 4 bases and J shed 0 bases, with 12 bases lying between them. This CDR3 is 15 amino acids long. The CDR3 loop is CASSGVVRMNTEAFF. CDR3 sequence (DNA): TGTGCCAGCAGTGGTGTTGTCAGAATGAACACTGAAGCTTTCTTT.

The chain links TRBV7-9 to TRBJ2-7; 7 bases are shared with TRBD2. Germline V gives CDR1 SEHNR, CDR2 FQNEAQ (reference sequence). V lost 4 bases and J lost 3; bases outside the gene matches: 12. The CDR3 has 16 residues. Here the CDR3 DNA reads TGTGCCAGCAGCTCCCCCCGGACTAGTTCACTCTACGAGCAGTACTTC. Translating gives CASSSPRTSSLYEQYF.

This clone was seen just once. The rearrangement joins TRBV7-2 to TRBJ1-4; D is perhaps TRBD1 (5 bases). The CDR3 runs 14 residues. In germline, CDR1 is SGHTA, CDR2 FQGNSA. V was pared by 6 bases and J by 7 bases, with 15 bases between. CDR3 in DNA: TGTGCCAGCAGAGGATTGGGGGGGGGTGAAAAACTGTTTTTT. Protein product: CASRGLGGGEKLFF. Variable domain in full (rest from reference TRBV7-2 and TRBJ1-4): GAGVSQSPSNKVTEKGKDVELRCDPISGHTALYWYRQSLGQGLEFLIYFQGNSAPDKSGLPSDRFSAERTGGSVSTLTIQRTQQEDSAVYLCASRGLGGGEKLFFGSGTQLSVL.

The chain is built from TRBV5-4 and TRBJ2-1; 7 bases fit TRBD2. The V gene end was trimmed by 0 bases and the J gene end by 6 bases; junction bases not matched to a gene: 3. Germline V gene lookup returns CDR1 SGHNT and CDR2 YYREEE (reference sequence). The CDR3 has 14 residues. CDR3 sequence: CASSLAGGINEQFF. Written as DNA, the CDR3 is TGTGCCAGCAGCTTGGCCGGGGGGATCAATGAGCAGTTCTTC.

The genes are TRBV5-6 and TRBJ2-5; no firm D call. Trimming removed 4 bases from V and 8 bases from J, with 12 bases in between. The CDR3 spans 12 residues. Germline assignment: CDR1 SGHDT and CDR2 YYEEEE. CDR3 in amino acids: CASSPDQETQYF. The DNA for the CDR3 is TGTGCCAGCAGCCCCGACCAGGAAACCCAGTACTTC.

The CDR3 DNA is TGCGCCAGCAGCCAACTTGCAGGGTTCTATGGCTACACCTTC. It translates to CASSQLAGFYGYTF. The J gene is TRBJ1-2, the V gene TRBV4-1, with D maybe TRBD1 (5 bases). The V and J ends lost 2 bases and 4 bases respectively, with 11 bases between them. CDR1 is MGHRA and CDR2 is YSYEKL in the germline V gene. The CDR3 is made up of 14 amino acids.

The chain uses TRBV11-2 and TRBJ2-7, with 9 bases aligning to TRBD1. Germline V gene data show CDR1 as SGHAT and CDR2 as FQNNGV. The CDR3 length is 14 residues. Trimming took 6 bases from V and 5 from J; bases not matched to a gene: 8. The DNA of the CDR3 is TGTGCCAGCAGTTCGGGGACAGGGTATGACGAGCAGTACTTC. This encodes CASSSGTGYDEQYF.

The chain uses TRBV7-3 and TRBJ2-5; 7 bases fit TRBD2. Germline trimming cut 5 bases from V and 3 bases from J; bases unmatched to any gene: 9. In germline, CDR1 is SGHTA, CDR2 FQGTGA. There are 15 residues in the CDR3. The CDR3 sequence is CASSPAGLTEETQYF. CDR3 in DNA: TGTGCCAGCAGCCCGGCGGGACTAACTGAAGAGACCCAGTACTTC.

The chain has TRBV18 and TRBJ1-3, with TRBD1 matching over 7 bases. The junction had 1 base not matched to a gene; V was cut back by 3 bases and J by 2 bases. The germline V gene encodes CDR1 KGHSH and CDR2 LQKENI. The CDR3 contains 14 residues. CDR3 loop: CASSPQGAGNTIYF. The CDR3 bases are TGTGCCAGCTCACCCCAGGGGGCTGGAAACACCATATATTTT. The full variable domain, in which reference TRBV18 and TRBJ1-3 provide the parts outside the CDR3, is NAGVMQNPRHLVRRRGQEARLRCSPMKGHSHVYWYRQLPEEGLKFMVYLQKENIIDESGMPKERFSAEFPKEGPSILRIQQVVRGDSAAYFCASSPQGAGNTIYFGEGSWLTVV.

Here the CDR3 reads CAISEVAPSTGELFF. CDR3 DNA: TGTGCCATCAGTGAAGTTGCCCCCAGCACCGGGGAGCTGTTTTTT. The rearrangement joins TRBV10-3 to TRBJ2-2, with D unresolved. The CDR3 loop spans 15 amino acids. From germline, CDR1 is ENHRY and CDR2 SYGVKD. With 3 bases removed from V and 4 bases from J, the gap between germline ends came to 12 bases.

DNA for the CDR3: TGTGCCAGCAGCCAACGGGACAGCTCTGGAAACACCATATATTTT. Encoded protein: CASSQRDSSGNTIYF. This rearrangement joins TRBV11-1 to TRBJ1-3, with 7 bases matching TRBD1. The germline V gene has CDR1 SGHAT and CDR2 FQDESV (reference sequence). Germline trimming cut 5 bases from V and 0 bases from J; bases unmatched to any gene: 4. The CDR3 is 15 amino acids.

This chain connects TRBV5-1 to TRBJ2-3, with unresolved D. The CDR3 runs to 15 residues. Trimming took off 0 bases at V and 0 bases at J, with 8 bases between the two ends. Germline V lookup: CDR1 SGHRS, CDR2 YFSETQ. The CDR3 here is CASSLGVTSTDTQYF. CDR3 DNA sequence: TGCGCCAGCAGCTTGGGAGTAACTAGCACAGATACGCAGTATTTT.

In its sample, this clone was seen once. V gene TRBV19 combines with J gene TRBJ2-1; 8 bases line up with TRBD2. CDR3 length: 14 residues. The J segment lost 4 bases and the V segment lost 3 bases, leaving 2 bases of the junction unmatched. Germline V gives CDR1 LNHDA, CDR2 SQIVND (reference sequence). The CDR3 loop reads CASSISGVYNEQFF. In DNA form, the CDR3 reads TGTGCCAGTAGTATTAGCGGGGTATACAATGAGCAGTTCTTC.

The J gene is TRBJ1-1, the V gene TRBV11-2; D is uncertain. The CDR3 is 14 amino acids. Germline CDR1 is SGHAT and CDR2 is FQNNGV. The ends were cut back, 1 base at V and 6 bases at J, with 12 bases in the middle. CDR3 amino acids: CASSLAGPTPEAFF. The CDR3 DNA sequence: TGTGCCAGCAGCTTAGCCGGTCCCACCCCTGAAGCTTTCTTT.